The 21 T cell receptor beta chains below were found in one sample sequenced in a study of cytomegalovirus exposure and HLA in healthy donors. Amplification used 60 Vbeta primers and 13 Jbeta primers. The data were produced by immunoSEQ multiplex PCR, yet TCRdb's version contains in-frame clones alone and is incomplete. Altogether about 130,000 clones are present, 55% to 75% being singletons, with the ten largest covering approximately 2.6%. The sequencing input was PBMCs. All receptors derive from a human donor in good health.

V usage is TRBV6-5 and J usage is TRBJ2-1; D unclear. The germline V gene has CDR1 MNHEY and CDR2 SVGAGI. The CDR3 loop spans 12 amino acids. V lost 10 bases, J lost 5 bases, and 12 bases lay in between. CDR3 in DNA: TGTGCCATCTTTGGGCCCCACAATGAGCAGTTCTTC. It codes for CAIFGPHNEQFF.

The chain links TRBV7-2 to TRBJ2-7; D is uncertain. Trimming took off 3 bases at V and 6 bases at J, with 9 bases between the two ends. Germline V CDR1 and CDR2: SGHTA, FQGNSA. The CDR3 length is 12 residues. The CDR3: CASSFISSEQYF. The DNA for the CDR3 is TGTGCCAGCAGCTTTATTTCGTCCGAGCAGTACTTC.

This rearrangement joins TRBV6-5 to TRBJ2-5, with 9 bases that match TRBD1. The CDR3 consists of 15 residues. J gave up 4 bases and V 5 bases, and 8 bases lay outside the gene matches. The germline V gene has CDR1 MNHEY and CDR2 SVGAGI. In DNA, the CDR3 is TGTGCCAGCAGTCCTGGGACAGGGAGGGGAGAGACCCAGTACTTC. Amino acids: CASSPGTGRGETQYF.

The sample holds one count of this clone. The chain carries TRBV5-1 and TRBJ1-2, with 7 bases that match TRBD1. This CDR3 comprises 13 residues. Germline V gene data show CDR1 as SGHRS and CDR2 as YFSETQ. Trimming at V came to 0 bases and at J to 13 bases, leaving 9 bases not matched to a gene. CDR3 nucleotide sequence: TGCGCCAGCAGCTTGGAGTTGACAGGGACAATCACCTTC. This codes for CASSLELTGTITF.

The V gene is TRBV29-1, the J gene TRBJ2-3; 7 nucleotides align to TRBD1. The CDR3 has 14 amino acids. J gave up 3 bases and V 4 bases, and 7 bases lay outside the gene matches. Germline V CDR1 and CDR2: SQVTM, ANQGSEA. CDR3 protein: CSVGAGGTTDTQYF. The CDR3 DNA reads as TGCAGCGTTGGGGCAGGGGGTACGACAGATACGCAGTATTTT.

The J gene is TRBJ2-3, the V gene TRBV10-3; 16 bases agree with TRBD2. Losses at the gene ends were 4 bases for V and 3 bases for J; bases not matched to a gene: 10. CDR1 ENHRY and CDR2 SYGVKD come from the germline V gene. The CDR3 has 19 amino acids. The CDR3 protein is CAISGVGTSGGAQTDTQYF. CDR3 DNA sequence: TGTGCCATCAGTGGGGTCGGGACTAGCGGGGGGGCGCAGACAGATACGCAGTATTTT.

The CDR3 bases are TGTGCCAGCAGTAAGACGGGGAAGAATTTGGGGACCCAGTACTTC. It yields the protein CASSKTGKNLGTQYF. This chain uses TRBV7-6 with TRBJ2-5; D may be TRBD2 (5 bases). The CDR3 has 15 residues. Deletions cut 6 bases from V and 7 bases from J, with 21 bases between. Germline CDR1 SGHVS, CDR2 FNYEAQ.

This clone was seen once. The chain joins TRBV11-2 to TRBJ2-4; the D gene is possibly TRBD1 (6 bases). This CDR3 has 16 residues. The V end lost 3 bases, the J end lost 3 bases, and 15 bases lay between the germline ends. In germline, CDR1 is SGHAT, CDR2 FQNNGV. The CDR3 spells CASSFSGAIDKNIQYF. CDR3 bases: TGTGCCAGCAGCTTCTCAGGGGCGATCGACAAAAACATTCAGTACTTC.

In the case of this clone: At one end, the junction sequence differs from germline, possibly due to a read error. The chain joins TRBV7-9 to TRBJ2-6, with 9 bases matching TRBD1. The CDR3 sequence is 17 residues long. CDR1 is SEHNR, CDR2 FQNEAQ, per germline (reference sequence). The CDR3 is CSSSFGTGTTGANVLTF. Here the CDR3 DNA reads TGTTCCAGCAGCTTCGGGACAGGGACTACTGGGGCCAACGTCCTGACTTTC.

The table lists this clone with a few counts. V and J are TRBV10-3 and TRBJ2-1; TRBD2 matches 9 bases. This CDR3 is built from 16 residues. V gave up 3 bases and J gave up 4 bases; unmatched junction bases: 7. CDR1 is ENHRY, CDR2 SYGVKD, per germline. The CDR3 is CAISESMAGGYNEQFF. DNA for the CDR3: TGTGCCATCAGTGAATCAATGGCGGGAGGGTACAATGAGCAGTTCTTC.

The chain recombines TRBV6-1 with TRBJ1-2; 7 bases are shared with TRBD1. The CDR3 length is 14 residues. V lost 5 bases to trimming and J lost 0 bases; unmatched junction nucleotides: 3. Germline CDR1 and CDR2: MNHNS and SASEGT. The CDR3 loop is CASSQQGPNYGYTF. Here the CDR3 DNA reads TGTGCCAGCAGTCAACAGGGGCCTAACTATGGCTACACCTTC.

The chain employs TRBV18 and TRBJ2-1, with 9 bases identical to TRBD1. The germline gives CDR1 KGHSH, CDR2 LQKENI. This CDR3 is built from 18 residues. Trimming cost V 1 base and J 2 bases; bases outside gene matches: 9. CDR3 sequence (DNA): TGTGCCAGCTCACCACTTTCCACCGGGACAGGGCCCTACAATGAGCAGTTCTTC. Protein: CASSPLSTGTGPYNEQFF.

CDR3 loop: CASSIPGQSLGAEAFF. The DNA of the CDR3 is TGTGCCAGCAGTATTCCCGGACAGAGTCTTGGAGCTGAAGCTTTCTTT. This sequence joins TRBV28 and TRBJ1-1, with TRBD1 as a possible D gene (6 bases). Deletions cut 5 bases from V and 6 bases from J, with 22 bases between. The V gene's germline CDR1 is MDHEN and CDR2 SYDVKM. The CDR3 length is 16 residues.

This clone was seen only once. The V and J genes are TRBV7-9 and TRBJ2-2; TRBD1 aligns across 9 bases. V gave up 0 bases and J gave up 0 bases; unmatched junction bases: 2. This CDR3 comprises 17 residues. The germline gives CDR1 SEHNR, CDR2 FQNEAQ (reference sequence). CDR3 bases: TGTGCCAGCAGCTTAGCGCGACAGGGGGCGAACACCGGGGAGCTGTTTTTT. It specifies CASSLARQGANTGELFF. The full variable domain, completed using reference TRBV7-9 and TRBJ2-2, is DTGVSQNPRHKITKRGQNVTFRCDPISEHNRLYWYRQTLGQGPEFLTYFQNEAQLEKSRLLSDRFSAERPKGSFSTLEIQRTEQGDSAMYLCASSLARQGANTGELFFGEGSRLTVL.

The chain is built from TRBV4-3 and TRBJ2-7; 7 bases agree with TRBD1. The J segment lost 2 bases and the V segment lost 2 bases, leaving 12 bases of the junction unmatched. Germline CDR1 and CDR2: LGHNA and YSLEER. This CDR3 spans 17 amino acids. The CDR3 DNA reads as TGCGCCAGCAGCCAATCCAATACAGGGGCCCAGCCCTACGAGCAGTACTTC. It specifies CASSQSNTGAQPYEQYF.

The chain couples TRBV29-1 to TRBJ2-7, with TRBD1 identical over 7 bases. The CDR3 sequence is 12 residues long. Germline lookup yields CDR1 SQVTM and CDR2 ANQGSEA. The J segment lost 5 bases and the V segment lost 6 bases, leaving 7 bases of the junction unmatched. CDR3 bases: TGCAGCGTACGACAGGGCCCCGACGAGCAGTACTTC. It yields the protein CSVRQGPDEQYF.

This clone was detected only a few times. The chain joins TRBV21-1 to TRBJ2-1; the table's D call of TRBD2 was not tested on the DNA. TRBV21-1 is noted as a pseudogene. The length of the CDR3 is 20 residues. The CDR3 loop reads CASSLAGELAGGLTYNEQFF. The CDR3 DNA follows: TGTGCCAGCAGCCTCGCCGGGGAACTAGCGGGGGGCCTTACCTACAATGAGCAGTTCTTC.

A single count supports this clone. The chain's CDR3 is CASSLPGQNTQYF. CDR3 in DNA: TGTGCCAGCAGTCTGCCGGGACAGAATACGCAGTATTTT. The chain recombines TRBV28 with TRBJ2-3, with 7 bases matching TRBD1. CDR3 length: 13 amino acids. Germline CDR1 MDHEN, CDR2 SYDVKM. V shed 5 bases, J shed 7 bases, and the junction held 6 bases outside the gene matches.

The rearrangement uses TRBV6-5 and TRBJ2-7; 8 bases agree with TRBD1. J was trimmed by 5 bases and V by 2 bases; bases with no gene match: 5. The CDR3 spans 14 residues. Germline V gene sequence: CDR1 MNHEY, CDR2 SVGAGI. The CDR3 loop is CASSYTGTGDEQYF. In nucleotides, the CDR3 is TGTGCCAGCAGTTACACCGGGACAGGTGACGAGCAGTACTTC.

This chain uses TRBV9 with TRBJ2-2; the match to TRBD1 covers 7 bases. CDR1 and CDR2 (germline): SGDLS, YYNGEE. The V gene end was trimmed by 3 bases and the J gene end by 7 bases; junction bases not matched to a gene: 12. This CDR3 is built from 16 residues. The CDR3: CASSDPLRGLGGELFF. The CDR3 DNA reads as TGTGCCAGCAGCGACCCGCTTAGGGGGCTAGGCGGGGAGCTGTTTTTT.

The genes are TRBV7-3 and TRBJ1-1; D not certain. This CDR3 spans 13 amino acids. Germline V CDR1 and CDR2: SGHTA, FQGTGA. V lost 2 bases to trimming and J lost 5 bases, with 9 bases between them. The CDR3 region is CASSLGLRTEAFF. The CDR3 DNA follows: TGTGCCAGCAGCTTAGGGTTGAGGACTGAAGCTTTCTTT.